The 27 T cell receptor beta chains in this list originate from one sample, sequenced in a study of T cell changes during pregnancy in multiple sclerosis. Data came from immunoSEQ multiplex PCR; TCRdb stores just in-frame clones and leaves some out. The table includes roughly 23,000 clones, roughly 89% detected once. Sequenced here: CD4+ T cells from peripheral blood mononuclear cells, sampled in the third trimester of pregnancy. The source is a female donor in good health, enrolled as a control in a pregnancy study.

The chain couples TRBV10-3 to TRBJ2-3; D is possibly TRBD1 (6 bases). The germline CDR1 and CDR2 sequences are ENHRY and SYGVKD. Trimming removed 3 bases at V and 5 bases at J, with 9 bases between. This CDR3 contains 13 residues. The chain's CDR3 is CAISDRGKDTQYF. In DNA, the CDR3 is TGTGCCATCAGTGACAGGGGAAAAGATACGCAGTATTTT.

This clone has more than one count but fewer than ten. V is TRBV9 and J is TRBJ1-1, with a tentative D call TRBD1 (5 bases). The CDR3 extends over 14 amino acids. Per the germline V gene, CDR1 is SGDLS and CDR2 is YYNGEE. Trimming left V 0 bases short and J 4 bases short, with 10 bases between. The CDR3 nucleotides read TGTGCCAGCAGCGTAGTGGTGGGGCCCACTGAAGCTTTCTTT. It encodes CASSVVVGPTEAFF.

The CDR3 reads CASSEEWSTRYHEQYF. The CDR3 nucleotides are TGTGCCAGCAGTGAAGAGTGGTCGACTAGGTATCACGAGCAGTACTTC. The rearrangement uses TRBV6-1 and TRBJ2-7, with D perhaps matching TRBD2 (6 bases). Germline V gives CDR1 MNHNS, CDR2 SASEGT. The CDR3 length is 16 residues. Trimming took 1 base from V and 5 from J, leaving 18 bases between them.

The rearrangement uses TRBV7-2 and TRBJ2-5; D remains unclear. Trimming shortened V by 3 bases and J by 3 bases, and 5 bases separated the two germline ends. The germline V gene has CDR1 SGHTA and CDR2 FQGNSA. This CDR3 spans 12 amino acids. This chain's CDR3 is CASSFGKETQYF. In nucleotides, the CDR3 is TGTGCCAGCAGCTTCGGTAAAGAGACCCAGTACTTC.

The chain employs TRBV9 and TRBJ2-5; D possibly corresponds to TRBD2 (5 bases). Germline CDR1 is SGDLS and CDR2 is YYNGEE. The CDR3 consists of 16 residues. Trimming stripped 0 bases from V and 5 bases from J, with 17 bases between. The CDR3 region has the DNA TGTGCCAGCAGCGTAGGTCTAGCTTGGCCCGAGGAGACCCAGTACTTC. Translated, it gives CASSVGLAWPEETQYF. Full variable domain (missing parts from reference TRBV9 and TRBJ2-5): DSGVTQTPKHLITATGQRVTLRCSPRSGDLSVYWYQQSLDQGLQFLIQYYNGEERAKGNILERFSAQQFPDLHSELNLSSLELGDSALYFCASSVGLAWPEETQYFGPGTRLLVL.

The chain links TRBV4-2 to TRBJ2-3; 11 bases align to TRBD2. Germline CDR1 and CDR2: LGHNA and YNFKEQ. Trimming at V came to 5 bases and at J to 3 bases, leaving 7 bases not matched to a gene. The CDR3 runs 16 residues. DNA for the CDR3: TGTGCCAGCAGCTTTAAAGGGACTAGCGGAACAGATACGCAGTATTTT. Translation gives CASSFKGTSGTDTQYF.

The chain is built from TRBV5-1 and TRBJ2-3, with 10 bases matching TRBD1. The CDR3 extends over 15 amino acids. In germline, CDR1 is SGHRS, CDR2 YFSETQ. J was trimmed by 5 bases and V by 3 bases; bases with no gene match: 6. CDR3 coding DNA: TGCGCCAGCAGCTCCGACAGGGGGCGTATAGATACGCAGTATTTT. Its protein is CASSSDRGRIDTQYF.

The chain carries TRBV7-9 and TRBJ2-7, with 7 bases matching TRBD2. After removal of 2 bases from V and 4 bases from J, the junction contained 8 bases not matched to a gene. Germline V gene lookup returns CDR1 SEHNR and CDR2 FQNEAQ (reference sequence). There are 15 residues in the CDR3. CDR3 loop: CASSLRGGEGYEQYF. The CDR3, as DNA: TGTGCCAGCAGCTTAAGGGGCGGGGAGGGGTACGAGCAGTACTTC.

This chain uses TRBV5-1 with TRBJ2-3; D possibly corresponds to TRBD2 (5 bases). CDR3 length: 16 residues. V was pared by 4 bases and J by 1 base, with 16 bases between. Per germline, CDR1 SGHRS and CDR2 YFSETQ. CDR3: CASSGLMKGGTDTQYF. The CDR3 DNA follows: TGCGCCAGCAGCGGATTAATGAAGGGAGGCACAGATACGCAGTATTTT.

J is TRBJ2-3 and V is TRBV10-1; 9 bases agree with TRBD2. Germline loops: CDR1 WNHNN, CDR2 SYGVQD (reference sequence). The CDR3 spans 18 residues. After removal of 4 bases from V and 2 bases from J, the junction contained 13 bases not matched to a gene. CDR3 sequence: CASSGDIGLAPNTDTQYF. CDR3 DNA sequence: TGCGCCAGCAGTGGGGACATCGGACTAGCGCCCAACACAGATACGCAGTATTTT.

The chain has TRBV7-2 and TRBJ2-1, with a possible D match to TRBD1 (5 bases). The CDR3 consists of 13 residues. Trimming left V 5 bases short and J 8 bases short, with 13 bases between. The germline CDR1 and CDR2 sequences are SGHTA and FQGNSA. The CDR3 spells CASSPDTEDEQFF. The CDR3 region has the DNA TGTGCCAGCAGCCCGGACACCGAGGATGAGCAGTTCTTC.

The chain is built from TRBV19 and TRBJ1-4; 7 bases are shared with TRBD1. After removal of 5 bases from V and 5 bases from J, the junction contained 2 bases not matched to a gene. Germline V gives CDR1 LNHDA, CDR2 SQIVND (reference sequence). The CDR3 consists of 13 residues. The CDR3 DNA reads TGTGCCAGTAGTGTGACAGGGAATGAAAAACTGTTTTTT. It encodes CASSVTGNEKLFF. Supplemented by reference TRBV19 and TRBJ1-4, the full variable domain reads DGGITQSPKYLFRKEGQNVTLSCEQNLNHDAMYWYRQDPGQGLRLIYYSQIVNDFQKGDIAEGYSVSREKKESFPLTVTSAQKNPTAFYLCASSVTGNEKLFFGSGTQLSVL.

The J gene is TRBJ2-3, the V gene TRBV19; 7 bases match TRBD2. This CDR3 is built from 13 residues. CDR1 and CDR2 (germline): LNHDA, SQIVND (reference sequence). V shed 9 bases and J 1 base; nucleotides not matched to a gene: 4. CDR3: CASGLAGTDTQYF. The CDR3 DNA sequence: TGTGCCAGCGGGCTAGCGGGCACAGATACGCAGTATTTT.

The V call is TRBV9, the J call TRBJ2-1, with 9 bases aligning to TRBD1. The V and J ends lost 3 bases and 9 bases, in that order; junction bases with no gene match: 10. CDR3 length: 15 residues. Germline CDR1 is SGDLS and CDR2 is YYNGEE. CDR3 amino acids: CASSASGQGRAEQFF. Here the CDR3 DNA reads TGTGCCAGCAGCGCCTCGGGACAGGGTAGGGCTGAGCAGTTCTTC.

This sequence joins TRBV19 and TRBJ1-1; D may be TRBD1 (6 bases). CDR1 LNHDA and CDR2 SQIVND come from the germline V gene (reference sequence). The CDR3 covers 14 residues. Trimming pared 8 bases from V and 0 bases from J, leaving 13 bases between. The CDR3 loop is CASQTGTLNTEAFF. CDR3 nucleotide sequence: TGTGCCAGTCAAACCGGGACACTGAACACTGAAGCTTTCTTT.

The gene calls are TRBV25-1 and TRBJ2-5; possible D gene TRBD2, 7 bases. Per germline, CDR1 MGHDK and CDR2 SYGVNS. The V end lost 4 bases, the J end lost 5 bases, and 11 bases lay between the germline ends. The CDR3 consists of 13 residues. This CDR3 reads CASSGGGTETQYF. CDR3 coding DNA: TGTGCCAGCAGTGGGGGGGGCACCGAGACCCAGTACTTC.

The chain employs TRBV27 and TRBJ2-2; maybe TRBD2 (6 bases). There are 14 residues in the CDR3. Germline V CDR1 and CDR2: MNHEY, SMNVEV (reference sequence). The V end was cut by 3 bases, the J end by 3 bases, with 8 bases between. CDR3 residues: CASSLAGYTGELFF. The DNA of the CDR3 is TGTGCCAGCAGTTTGGCGGGATACACCGGGGAGCTGTTTTTT.

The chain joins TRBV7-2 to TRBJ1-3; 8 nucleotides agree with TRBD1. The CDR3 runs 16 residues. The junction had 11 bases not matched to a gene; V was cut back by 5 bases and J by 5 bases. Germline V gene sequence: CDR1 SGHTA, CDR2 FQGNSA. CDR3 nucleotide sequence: TGTGCCAGCAGCAGCGAGACAGGGGCGCGGAGAAACACCATATATTTT. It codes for CASSSETGARRNTIYF.

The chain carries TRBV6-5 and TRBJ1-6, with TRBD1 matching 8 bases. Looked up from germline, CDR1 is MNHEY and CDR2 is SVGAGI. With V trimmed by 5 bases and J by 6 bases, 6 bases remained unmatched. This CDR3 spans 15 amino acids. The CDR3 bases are TGTGCCAGCAGTCAGTGGACAGGGCGTAATTCACCCCTCCACTTT. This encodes CASSQWTGRNSPLHF.

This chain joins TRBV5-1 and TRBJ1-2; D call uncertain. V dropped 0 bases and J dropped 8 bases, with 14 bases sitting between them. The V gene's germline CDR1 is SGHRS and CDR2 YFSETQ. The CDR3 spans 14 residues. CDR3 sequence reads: CASSLGPPGEGYTF. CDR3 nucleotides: TGCGCCAGCAGCTTGGGGCCCCCCGGGGAAGGCTACACCTTC.

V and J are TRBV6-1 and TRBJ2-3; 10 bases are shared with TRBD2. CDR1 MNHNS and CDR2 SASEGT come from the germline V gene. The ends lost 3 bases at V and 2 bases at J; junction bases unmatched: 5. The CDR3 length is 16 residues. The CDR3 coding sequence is TGTGCCAGCAGTGACGAAGCGGGAGGGTTCACAGATACGCAGTATTTT. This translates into CASSDEAGGFTDTQYF.

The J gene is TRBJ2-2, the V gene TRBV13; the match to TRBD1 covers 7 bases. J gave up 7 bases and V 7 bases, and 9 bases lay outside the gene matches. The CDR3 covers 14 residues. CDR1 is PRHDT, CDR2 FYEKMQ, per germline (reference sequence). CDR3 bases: TGTGCCAGCAACCACAGGGGCACCGGCGGGGAGCTGTTTTTT. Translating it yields CASNHRGTGGELFF.

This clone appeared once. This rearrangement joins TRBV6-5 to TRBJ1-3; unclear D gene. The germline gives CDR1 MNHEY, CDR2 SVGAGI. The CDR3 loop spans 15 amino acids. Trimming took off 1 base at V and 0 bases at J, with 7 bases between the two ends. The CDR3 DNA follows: TGTGCCAGCAGTTACTACAGAAGCTCTGGAAACACCATATATTTT. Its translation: CASSYYRSSGNTIYF.

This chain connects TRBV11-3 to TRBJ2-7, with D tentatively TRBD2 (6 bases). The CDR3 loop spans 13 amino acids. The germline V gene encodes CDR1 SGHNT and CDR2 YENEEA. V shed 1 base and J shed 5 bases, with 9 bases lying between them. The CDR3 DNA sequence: TGTGCCAGCAGCTTAGTCGGGGGTAACGAGCAGTACTTC. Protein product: CASSLVGGNEQYF. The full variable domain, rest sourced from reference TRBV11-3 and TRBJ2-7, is EAGVVQSPRYKIIEKKQPVAFWCNPISGHNTLYWYLQNLGQGPELLIRYENEEAVDDSQLPKDRFSAERLKGVDSTLKIQPAELGDSAVYLCASSLVGGNEQYFGPGTRLTVT.

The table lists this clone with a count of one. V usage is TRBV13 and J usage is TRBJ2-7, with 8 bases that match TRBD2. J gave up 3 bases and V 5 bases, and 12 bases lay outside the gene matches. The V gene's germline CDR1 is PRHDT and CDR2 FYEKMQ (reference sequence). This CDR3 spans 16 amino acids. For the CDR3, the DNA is TGTGCCAGCAGCGCATATAGGGCGGGGGGCTACTACGAGCAGTACTTC. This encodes CASSAYRAGGYYEQYF.

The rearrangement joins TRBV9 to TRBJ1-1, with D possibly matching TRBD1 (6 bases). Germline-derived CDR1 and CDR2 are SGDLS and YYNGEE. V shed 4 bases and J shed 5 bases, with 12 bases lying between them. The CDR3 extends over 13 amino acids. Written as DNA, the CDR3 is TGTGCCAGCAGCCTAGGGCAGGGGACTGAAGCTTTCTTT. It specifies CASSLGQGTEAFF. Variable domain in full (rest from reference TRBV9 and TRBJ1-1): DSGVTQTPKHLITATGQRVTLRCSPRSGDLSVYWYQQSLDQGLQFLIQYYNGEERAKGNILERFSAQQFPDLHSELNLSSLELGDSALYFCASSLGQGTEAFFGQGTRLTVV.

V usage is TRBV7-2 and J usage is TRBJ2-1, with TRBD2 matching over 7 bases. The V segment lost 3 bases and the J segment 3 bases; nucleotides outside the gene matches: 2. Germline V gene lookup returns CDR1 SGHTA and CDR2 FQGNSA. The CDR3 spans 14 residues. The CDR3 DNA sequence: TGTGCCAGCAGCTTGGGGGGGGGCTACAATGAGCAGTTCTTC. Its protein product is CASSLGGGYNEQFF. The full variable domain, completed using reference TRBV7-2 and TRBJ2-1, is GAGVSQSPSNKVTEKGKDVELRCDPISGHTALYWYRQSLGQGLEFLIYFQGNSAPDKSGLPSDRFSAERTGGSVSTLTIQRTQQEDSAVYLCASSLGGGYNEQFFGPGTRLTVL.